A single sample gave rise to the 21 T cell receptor beta chains below, sequenced in a study of technical replicates of blood from a handful of donors. Produced via immunoSEQ multiplex PCR; TCRdb's table is partial and in-frame only. The sample includes 45,000 to 65,000 clones, 85% to 95% of them seen just once. The sequencing input was T cells isolated from PBMCs. The receptors come from a human donor in good health.

The J gene is TRBJ1-5, the V gene TRBV28; TRBD1 agrees at 9 bases. The germline CDR1 and CDR2 sequences are MDHEN and SYDVKM. The CDR3 contains 16 residues. Trimming at V came to 4 bases and at J to 3 bases, leaving 7 bases not matched to a gene. CDR3 bases: TGTGCCAGCAGTTCGCCGGGACAGGGCAACAATCAGCCCCAGCATTTT. This translates into CASSSPGQGNNQPQHF.

This clone was picked up one time. The rearrangement joins TRBV7-9 to TRBJ1-6; 10 bases are a match to TRBD1. The CDR3 loop spans 15 amino acids. CDR1 is SEHNR and CDR2 is FQNEAQ in the germline V gene (reference sequence). V shed 5 bases and J 9 bases; nucleotides not matched to a gene: 7. CDR3 coding DNA: TGTGCCAGCAGCGCTGGACAGGGGGGAAGTTCACCCCTCCACTTT. Amino acid sequence: CASSAGQGGSSPLHF.

The gene calls are TRBV13 and TRBJ2-2; 8 bases agree with TRBD2. CDR3 size: 18 residues. The germline gives CDR1 PRHDT, CDR2 FYEKMQ (reference sequence). The junction had 15 bases not matched to a gene; V was cut back by 5 bases and J by 4 bases. This chain's CDR3 is CASSPVPLGTSATGELFF. The DNA of the CDR3 is TGTGCCAGCAGCCCCGTACCCCTCGGGACTAGTGCCACCGGGGAGCTGTTTTTT.

The chain uses TRBV10-3 and TRBJ1-3; D remains ambiguous. The CDR3 consists of 15 residues. Germline assignment: CDR1 ENHRY and CDR2 SYGVKD. The V end lost 6 bases, the J end lost 0 bases, and 12 bases lay between the germline ends. This CDR3 is CAISSGQSSGNTIYF. The CDR3 DNA reads as TGTGCCATCAGCTCGGGTCAGAGCTCTGGAAACACCATATATTTT.

The CDR3 DNA reads as TGTGCCAGCAGTCCGTGGATTATCCGGGACTCCTACGAGCAGTACTTC. Its translation: CASSPWIIRDSYEQYF. The chain couples TRBV6-6 to TRBJ2-7; weak D call: TRBD2 (5 bases). This CDR3 is 16 amino acids long. Trimming removed 5 bases from V and 0 bases from J, with 17 bases in between. Germline-derived CDR1 and CDR2 are MNHNY and SVGAGI (reference sequence).

The chain recombines TRBV15 with TRBJ2-5, with 12 bases lining up with TRBD2. With V trimmed by 1 base and J by 4 bases, 10 bases remained unmatched. Per germline, CDR1 LNHNV and CDR2 YYDKDF (reference sequence). The CDR3 length is 18 residues. The CDR3 protein is CATSRVGASGRAPETQYF. The CDR3 nucleotides read TGTGCCACCAGCAGAGTAGGGGCTAGCGGGAGGGCCCCAGAGACCCAGTACTTC.

This chain links TRBV14 with TRBJ1-2; D not resolved. Germline CDR1 reads SGHDN; CDR2 reads FVKESK. Trimming left V 0 bases short and J 2 bases short, with 10 bases between. This CDR3 contains 15 residues. CDR3 DNA: TGTGCCAGCAGCCAAGATCCGGGAGGCAACTATGGCTACACCTTC. Residues: CASSQDPGGNYGYTF.

The chain uses TRBV6-5 and TRBJ1-3, with D uncertain. Looked up from germline, CDR1 is MNHEY and CDR2 is SVGAGI. CDR3 length: 15 residues. V shed 0 bases and J shed 0 bases, with 6 bases lying between them. The CDR3 loop reads CASSYSRSSGNTIYF. CDR3 coding DNA: TGTGCCAGCAGTTACTCAAGGAGCTCTGGAAACACCATATATTTT.

The genes are TRBV9 and TRBJ2-3; D perhaps matches TRBD1 (5 bases). V lost 0 bases, J lost 6 bases, and 14 bases lay in between. Germline V gene lookup returns CDR1 SGDLS and CDR2 YYNGEE. The CDR3 consists of 15 residues. The CDR3 DNA is TGTGCCAGCAGCGTAGAGGCGACAGCATTTGATACGCAGTATTTT. Protein product: CASSVEATAFDTQYF.

This chain's CDR3 is CAIAQGTGTEAFF. The DNA of the CDR3 is TGTGCCATCGCACAGGGAACGGGGACTGAAGCTTTCTTT. The rearrangement joins TRBV10-3 to TRBJ1-1; TRBD1 is a possible D gene (6 bases). Trimming left V 8 bases short and J 5 bases short, with 15 bases between. Germline CDR1 ENHRY, CDR2 SYGVKD. The CDR3 sequence is 13 residues long.

The chain employs TRBV15 and TRBJ2-7; 8 bases match TRBD1. Germline CDR1 and CDR2: LNHNV and YYDKDF (reference sequence). CDR3 length: 13 amino acids. J was trimmed by 3 bases and V by 7 bases; bases with no gene match: 5. The CDR3 sequence is CATKARGLYEQYF. DNA of the CDR3: TGTGCCACCAAAGCCAGGGGGCTCTACGAGCAGTACTTC.

V and J are TRBV7-9 and TRBJ2-3, with D perhaps matching TRBD2 (6 bases). Trimming removed 5 bases at V and 6 bases at J, with 12 bases between. CDR1 SEHNR and CDR2 FQNEAQ come from the germline V gene (reference sequence). The CDR3 length is 13 residues. The CDR3 DNA follows: TGTGCCAGCAGCAATAATCTAGCGGATACGCAGTATTTT. This translates into CASSNNLADTQYF.

The chain links TRBV28 to TRBJ1-5; perhaps TRBD1 as D (6 bases). V lost 8 bases, J lost 0 bases, and 17 bases lay in between. Germline V gene data show CDR1 as MDHEN and CDR2 as SYDVKM. The CDR3 sequence is 16 residues long. CDR3 nucleotides: TGTGCCAGCCTCAACAACAGGGCTTATAGCAATCAGCCCCAGCATTTT. This codes for CASLNNRAYSNQPQHF.

This clone was counted between two and nine times. This chain uses TRBV5-1 with TRBJ1-1, with 7 bases aligning to TRBD1. The germline V gene encodes CDR1 SGHRS and CDR2 YFSETQ. This CDR3 region has 14 residues. V was pared by 1 base and J by 5 bases, with 5 bases of the junction left unmatched. This chain's CDR3 is CASSLRAGGTEAFF. The DNA of the CDR3 is TGCGCCAGCAGCTTGAGGGCAGGGGGAACTGAAGCTTTCTTT. Together with reference TRBV5-1 and TRBJ1-1, the CDR3 gives the full variable domain: KAGVTQTPRYLIKTRGQQVTLSCSPISGHRSVSWYQQTPGQGLQFLFEYFSETQRNKGNFPGRFSGRQFSNSRSEMNVSTLELGDSALYLCASSLRAGGTEAFFGQGTRLTVV.

V gene TRBV6-5 combines with J gene TRBJ1-5; D remains unclear. V was clipped by 6 bases and J by 3 bases, with 12 bases between them. CDR3 length: 14 residues. The germline gives CDR1 MNHEY, CDR2 SVGAGI. The CDR3 region has the DNA TGTGCCAGCAGCCGCAGTGACATCAATCAGCCCCAGCATTTT. This sequence encodes CASSRSDINQPQHF.

The chain combines TRBV13 with TRBJ2-1; TRBD2 agrees at 11 bases. Trimming removed 3 bases from V and 6 bases from J; junction bases left unmatched: 10. This CDR3 is 17 amino acids long. Per germline, CDR1 PRHDT and CDR2 FYEKMQ (reference sequence). CDR3: CASSLGLAATLLNEQFF. Written as DNA, the CDR3 is TGTGCCAGCAGCTTGGGACTAGCGGCGACTTTACTCAATGAGCAGTTCTTC.

The V and J genes are TRBV6-6 and TRBJ1-1, with D unclear. Germline V gene data show CDR1 as MNHNY and CDR2 as SVGAGI (reference sequence). The V end lost 3 bases, the J end lost 1 base, and 9 bases lay between the germline ends. There are 14 residues in the CDR3. CDR3 protein: CASSYPPENTEAFF. For the CDR3, the DNA is TGTGCCAGCAGTTATCCTCCAGAGAACACTGAAGCTTTCTTT.

The chain has TRBV5-1 and TRBJ1-1, with TRBD1 as a possible D gene (5 bases). CDR1 and CDR2 from the germline V gene are SGHRS and YFSETQ. V was pared by 4 bases and J by 6 bases, with 19 bases between. The CDR3 is 15 residues long. The CDR3 DNA reads as TGCGCCAGCAGCACTAAATCCCCGGGGGTTCCTGAAGCTTTCTTT. This gives the protein CASSTKSPGVPEAFF.

The V and J genes are TRBV10-1 and TRBJ2-1; D unclear. Trimming removed 2 bases from V and 4 bases from J, with 6 bases in between. CDR1 is WNHNN and CDR2 is SYGVQD in the germline V gene (reference sequence). The CDR3 spans 13 residues. CDR3 DNA: TGCGCCAGCAGTGAGGTCAGGTACAATGAGCAGTTCTTC. Translating it yields CASSEVRYNEQFF.

This clone was observed once. The chain is built from TRBV6-5 and TRBJ2-2; the match to TRBD1 covers 7 bases. Germline CDR1 MNHEY, CDR2 SVGAGI. CDR3 length: 15 amino acids. V lost 7 bases, J lost 0 bases, and 5 bases stayed unmatched. In nucleotides, the CDR3 is TGTGCCAGCACATTAGACAGGGCGAACACCGGGGAGCTGTTTTTT. Amino acid sequence: CASTLDRANTGELFF.

The rearrangement uses TRBV28 and TRBJ2-5; 7 positions match TRBD2. V lost 4 bases, J lost 1 base, and 9 bases stayed unmatched. Germline CDR1 reads MDHEN; CDR2 reads SYDVKM. The CDR3 is 16 amino acids. CDR3 in DNA: TGTGCCAGCAGTTCTCGCAGCGGGGTCATCCAAGAGACCCAGTACTTC. Translated, it gives CASSSRSGVIQETQYF.